A single sample is the source of the 21 T cell receptor beta chains below, sequenced in a study of Ad26.COV2.S vaccination and SARS-CoV-2 variants (TCRdb year 2021). Libraries were prepared through the immunoSEQ multiplex PCR assay. TCRdb stores this immuneACCESS table with in-frame sequences only. Part of the clones is absent; in the studies checked, under half of the shortfall reflects unresolved V genes, and no reason is known for the rest. This sample lists about 440,000 clones; roughly 85% were detected once. Of the sample, roughly 13% is held by the ten largest clones. The sample's treatment or condition label, decoded: around 19 received Ad26.COV2.S at low or high dose, single or two shots; 5 received placebo; per-sample allocation not given. For vaccine and placebo recipients, repertoires were sequenced using samples collected on day 63 after the first injection. Sequenced here: peripheral blood, sampled in a trial of Ad26.COV2.S vaccine versus placebo. These receptors originate from a person between 18 and 59 years old who received the Ad26.COV2.S COVID-19 vaccine or a placebo.

Points on this clone: Being one base from a much bigger clone, this may be a read error. Within the sample, other DNA sequences also encode this same CDR3. V and J are TRBV5-8 and TRBJ2-2, with TRBD2 matching over 7 bases. After removal of 4 bases from V and 8 bases from J, the junction contained 20 bases not matched to a gene. Germline loops: CDR1 SGHTS, CDR2 YDEGEE. This CDR3 spans 18 amino acids. CDR3 sequence: CASSPLGLAAPQAGELFF. DNA of the CDR3: TGTGCCAGCAGCCCCCTGGGGCTAGCGGCCCCGCAAGCTGGGGAGCTGTTTTTT.

The chain's CDR3 is CASSTPGGLDIQYF. The CDR3 DNA is TGTGCCAGTAGTACCCCCGGGGGACTCGACATTCAGTACTTC. The rearrangement joins TRBV19 to TRBJ2-4; weak D call: TRBD2 (6 bases). CDR1 is LNHDA, CDR2 SQIVND, per germline (reference sequence). The V gene lost 4 bases and the J gene lost 8 bases, with 15 bases spanning the gap. The CDR3 is 14 residues long.

The genes are TRBV6-6 and TRBJ2-7; D may be TRBD1 (6 bases). Germline V lookup: CDR1 MNHNY, CDR2 SVGAGI (reference sequence). The CDR3 covers 15 residues. V gave up 2 bases and J gave up 2 bases, with 13 bases separating them. The DNA of the CDR3 is TGTGCCAGCAGTTACGCTAAACAGGGAACCTACGAGCAGTACTTC. Translated: CASSYAKQGTYEQYF.

The V and J genes are TRBV19 and TRBJ1-2, with D possibly TRBD1 on 6 matching bases. The CDR3 is 14 amino acids. V lost 6 bases to trimming and J lost 4 bases, with 15 bases between them. The germline V gene has CDR1 LNHDA and CDR2 SQIVND (reference sequence). CDR3 region: CASSTDSASYGYTF. The CDR3 DNA sequence: TGTGCCAGTAGCACGGACAGCGCTTCCTATGGCTACACCTTC.

The chain uses TRBV9 and TRBJ2-1, with D unclear. Trimming shortened V by 0 bases and J by 6 bases, and 4 bases separated the two germline ends. Germline CDR1 SGDLS, CDR2 YYNGEE. The CDR3 is made up of 12 amino acids. CDR3 sequence reads: CASSVEFNEQFF. Written as DNA, the CDR3 is TGTGCCAGCAGCGTAGAATTCAATGAGCAGTTCTTC.

DNA of the CDR3: TGTGCCAGCAGTTCCCCCTCAGCGGGAGGGCCACGGGAGCTGTTTTTT. It specifies CASSSPSAGGPRELFF. The chain recombines TRBV27 with TRBJ2-2; TRBD2 matches 10 bases. V trimming: 4 bases; J trimming: 9 bases; junction bases outside the gene matches: 11. The CDR3 length is 16 residues. Germline CDR1 MNHEY, CDR2 SMNVEV (reference sequence).

The chain is built from TRBV15 and TRBJ2-5; 9 bases line up with TRBD1. Germline assignment: CDR1 LNHNV and CDR2 YYDKDF (reference sequence). The CDR3 length is 14 residues. Losses at the gene ends were 6 bases for V and 3 bases for J; bases not matched to a gene: 5. In DNA form, the CDR3 reads TGTGCCACCAGTCGACAGGGGGTCGAAGAGACCCAGTACTTC. Residues: CATSRQGVEETQYF.

V gene TRBV5-8 combines with J gene TRBJ1-5; 8 bases match TRBD1. Germline V gives CDR1 SGHTS, CDR2 YDEGEE. The CDR3 length is 16 residues. Germline trimming cut 5 bases from V and 0 bases from J; bases unmatched to any gene: 7. The CDR3 sequence is CASRPDRAGSNQPQHF. CDR3 nucleotide sequence: TGTGCCAGCAGACCGGACAGGGCGGGTAGCAATCAGCCCCAGCATTTT.

J is TRBJ1-5 and V is TRBV6-5, with a possible D match to TRBD1 (5 bases). CDR1 MNHEY and CDR2 SVGAGI come from the germline V gene. Trimming removed 6 bases from V and 5 bases from J, with 14 bases in between. This CDR3 is built from 14 residues. DNA for the CDR3: TGTGCCAGCAGCCGCTTGCAGGGATATCAGCCCCAGCATTTT. Its translation: CASSRLQGYQPQHF.

The genes are TRBV27 and TRBJ1-1; weak D call: TRBD1 (5 bases). This CDR3 comprises 13 residues. Per germline, CDR1 MNHEY and CDR2 SMNVEV (reference sequence). V was trimmed by 9 bases and J by 6 bases, leaving 17 bases between them. CDR3 amino acids: CASSGTYLAEAFF. The CDR3 bases are TGTGCCAGTTCCGGGACCTACCTCGCTGAAGCTTTCTTT.

The table lists this clone with a few counts. J is TRBJ1-5 and V is TRBV6-1; D ambiguous. Deletions cut 2 bases from V and 3 bases from J, with 8 bases between. The CDR3 has 14 amino acids. Germline lookup yields CDR1 MNHNS and CDR2 SASEGT. In DNA form, the CDR3 reads TGTGCCAGCAGTGAACTCAGTTACAATCAGCCCCAGCATTTT. Translation: CASSELSYNQPQHF.

This clone occurred once. The chain couples TRBV11-3 to TRBJ2-3; perhaps TRBD2 as D (5 bases). With 3 bases removed from V and 1 base from J, the gap between germline ends came to 11 bases. Germline assignment: CDR1 SGHNT and CDR2 YENEEA. CDR3 length equals 15 residues. The CDR3: CASSFGPGGTDTQYF. Written as DNA, the CDR3 is TGTGCCAGCAGCTTCGGGCCCGGGGGCACAGATACGCAGTATTTT.

The chain carries TRBV27 and TRBJ1-4; D is ambiguous. The V and J ends lost 0 bases and 7 bases respectively, with 3 bases between them. The CDR3 length is 12 residues. From germline, CDR1 is MNHEY and CDR2 SMNVEV (reference sequence). Here the CDR3 DNA reads TGTGCCAGCAGTTTATCGGGTGAAAAACTGTTTTTT. Its translation: CASSLSGEKLFF.

The sample holds a few counts of this clone. This chain connects TRBV3-1 (or the pseudogene TRBV3-2) to TRBJ2-5; D unclear. The V gene's germline CDR1 is LGHDT and CDR2 YNNKEL (reference sequence). The CDR3 is 14 amino acids. Trimming removed 0 bases at V and 3 bases at J, with 8 bases between. The CDR3 here is CASSQDSLKETQYF. DNA for the CDR3: TGTGCCAGCAGCCAAGATAGCCTTAAAGAGACCCAGTACTTC.

The chain employs TRBV19 and TRBJ2-2; weak D call: TRBD2 (6 bases). From germline, CDR1 is LNHDA and CDR2 SQIVND (reference sequence). V was clipped by 3 bases and J by 7 bases, with 15 bases between them. The CDR3 has 15 residues. CDR3 residues: CASSIWGTGVGELFF. The CDR3 DNA reads as TGTGCCAGTAGTATTTGGGGGACGGGGGTCGGGGAGCTGTTTTTT.

The chain employs TRBV6-2 or TRBV6-3 and TRBJ2-3; D gene ambiguous. Germline V gives CDR1 MNHEY, CDR2 SVGEGT. V shed 5 bases and J shed 5 bases, with 5 bases lying between them. The CDR3 is 11 amino acids. The CDR3 region is CASSLGDTQYF. CDR3 nucleotides: TGTGCCAGCAGTCTGGGAGATACGCAGTATTTT.

V and J are TRBV6-6 and TRBJ2-1, with D possibly being TRBD1 (5 bases). The CDR3 covers 11 residues. The germline V gene encodes CDR1 MNHNY and CDR2 SVGAGI (reference sequence). Between the trimmed V and J ends, which lost 8 bases and 4 bases, there was a span of 6 bases. CDR3 in amino acids: CASQGYNEQFF. The CDR3 region has the DNA TGTGCCAGCCAGGGTTACAATGAGCAGTTCTTC.

This chain connects TRBV13 to TRBJ2-1; D is perhaps TRBD2 (6 bases). The V gene lost 5 bases and the J gene lost 8 bases, with 13 bases spanning the gap. The CDR3 contains 13 residues. Per the germline V gene, CDR1 is PRHDT and CDR2 is FYEKMQ (reference sequence). CDR3 in DNA: TGTGCCAGCAGCATCCGACTAGTCCATGAGCAGTTCTTC. Translated: CASSIRLVHEQFF. The full variable domain, its missing parts supplied by reference TRBV13 and TRBJ2-1, is AAGVIQSPRHLIKEKRETATLKCYPIPRHDTVYWYQQGPGQDPQFLISFYEKMQSDKGSIPDRFSAQQFSDYHSELNMSSLELGDSALYFCASSIRLVHEQFFGPGTRLTVL.

This clone appeared a single time. This sequence joins TRBV5-4 and TRBJ2-2; weak D call: TRBD2 (5 bases). Germline loops: CDR1 SGHNT, CDR2 YYREEE (reference sequence). The CDR3 spans 15 residues. V was trimmed by 0 bases and J by 2 bases, leaving 8 bases between them. The CDR3 sequence: CASSLARTNTGELFF. For the CDR3, the DNA is TGTGCCAGCAGCTTGGCTCGGACTAACACCGGGGAGCTGTTTTTT. Looking up the rest from reference TRBV5-4 and TRBJ2-2 gives the full variable domain: ETGVTQSPTHLIKTRGQQVTLRCSSQSGHNTVSWYQQALGQGPQFIFQYYREEENGRGNFPPRFSGLQFPNYSSELNVNALELDDSALYLCASSLARTNTGELFFGEGSRLTVL.

The count of this clone is one. V and J are TRBV6-5 and TRBJ1-4; weak D call: TRBD1 (5 bases). CDR1 is MNHEY, CDR2 SVGAGI, per germline. The V end was cut by 3 bases, the J end by 11 bases, with 22 bases between. The CDR3 totals 16 residues. The CDR3 reads CASSYRPTGDLVKLFF. The DNA of the CDR3 is TGTGCCAGCAGTTATCGCCCCACCGGGGACCTGGTTAAACTGTTTTTT.

The J gene is TRBJ2-5, the V gene TRBV30; the D gene could be TRBD1 or TRBD2 (5 bases each). Trimming pared 8 bases from V and 5 bases from J, leaving 12 bases between. Germline V lookup: CDR1 GTSNPN, CDR2 SVGIG (reference sequence). The CDR3 is 11 residues long. The CDR3 DNA reads as TGTGCCCGTCAGGGCGGGGAGACCCAGTACTTC. It encodes CARQGGETQYF.